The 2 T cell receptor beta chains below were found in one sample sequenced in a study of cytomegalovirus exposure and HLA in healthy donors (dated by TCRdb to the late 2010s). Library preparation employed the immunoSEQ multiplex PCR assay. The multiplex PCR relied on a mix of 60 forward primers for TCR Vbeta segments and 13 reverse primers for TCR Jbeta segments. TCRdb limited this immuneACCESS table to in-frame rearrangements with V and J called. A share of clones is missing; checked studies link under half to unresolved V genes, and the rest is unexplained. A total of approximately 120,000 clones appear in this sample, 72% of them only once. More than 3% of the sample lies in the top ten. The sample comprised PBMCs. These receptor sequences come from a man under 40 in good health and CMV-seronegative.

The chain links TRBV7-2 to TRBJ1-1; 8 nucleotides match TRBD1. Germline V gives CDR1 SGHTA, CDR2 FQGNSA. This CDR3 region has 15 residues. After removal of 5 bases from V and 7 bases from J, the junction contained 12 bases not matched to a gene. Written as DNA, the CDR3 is TGTGCCAGCAGCCCAAGGGCAGGGGGCCCCTTTGAAGCTTTCTTT. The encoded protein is CASSPRAGGPFEAFF.

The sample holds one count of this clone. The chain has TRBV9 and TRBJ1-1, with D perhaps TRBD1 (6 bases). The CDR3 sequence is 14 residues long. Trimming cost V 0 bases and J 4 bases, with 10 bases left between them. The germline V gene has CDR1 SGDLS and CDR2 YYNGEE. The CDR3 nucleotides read TGTGCCAGCAGCGTAGCGGGGGGCCTCACTGAAGCTTTCTTT. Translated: CASSVAGGLTEAFF. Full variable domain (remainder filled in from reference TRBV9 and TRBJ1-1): DSGVTQTPKHLITATGQRVTLRCSPRSGDLSVYWYQQSLDQGLQFLIQYYNGEERAKGNILERFSAQQFPDLHSELNLSSLELGDSALYFCASSVAGGLTEAFFGQGTRLTVV.